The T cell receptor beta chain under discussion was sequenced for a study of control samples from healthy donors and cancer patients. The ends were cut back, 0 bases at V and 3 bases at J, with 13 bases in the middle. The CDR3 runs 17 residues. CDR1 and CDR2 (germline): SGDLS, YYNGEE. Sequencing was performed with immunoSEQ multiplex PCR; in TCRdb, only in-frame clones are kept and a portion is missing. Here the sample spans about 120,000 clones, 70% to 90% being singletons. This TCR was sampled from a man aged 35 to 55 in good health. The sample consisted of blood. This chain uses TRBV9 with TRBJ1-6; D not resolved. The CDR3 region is CASSVVRVVVYNSPLHF. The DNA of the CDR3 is TGTGCCAGCAGCGTAGTTCGGGTCGTCGTCTATAATTCACCCCTCCACTTT.